The 13 T cell receptor beta chains given below trace back to one sample, sequenced in a study of shared clonotypes between healthy human individuals. Sequenced by immunoSEQ multiplex PCR; TCRdb stores in-frame clones only, minus some. The sample comprises about 670,000 clones, about two thirds of which are singletons, and approximately 1.8% rests with the top ten. Material: memory CD4+ T cells sorted from blood. Sample subset: CD45RA-negative fraction. These receptor sequences come from a woman younger than 45 in good health.

The CDR3 sequence: CASSLEGQGAAEQFF. CDR3 nucleotides: TGCGCCAGCAGCTTGGAGGGACAGGGGGCGGCTGAGCAGTTCTTC. The chain combines TRBV5-1 with TRBJ2-1; 12 positions agree with TRBD1. V lost 0 bases and J lost 9; bases outside the gene matches: 4. CDR1 is SGHRS, CDR2 YFSETQ, per germline. This CDR3 is built from 15 residues.

This clone is a singleton in its sample. The chain recombines TRBV10-2 with TRBJ2-7; 9 nucleotides line up with TRBD1. This CDR3 has 14 amino acids. Germline values: CDR1 WSHSY, CDR2 SAAADI. Trimming removed 5 bases from V and 4 bases from J; junction bases left unmatched: 6. DNA for the CDR3: TGCGCCAGCAGTCCCGGGACAGGGACTTACGAGCAGTACTTC. Translation gives CASSPGTGTYEQYF.

J is TRBJ1-1 and V is TRBV18; D is possibly TRBD1 (5 bases). The V and J ends lost 5 bases and 1 base respectively, with 8 bases between them. The CDR3 sequence is 13 residues long. The germline gives CDR1 KGHSH, CDR2 LQKENI. CDR3 sequence reads: CASSTGPNTEAFF. The CDR3 DNA reads TGTGCCAGCTCAACGGGACCGAACACTGAAGCTTTCTTT. The whole variable domain, remainder taken from reference TRBV18 and TRBJ1-1, is NAGVMQNPRHLVRRRGQEARLRCSPMKGHSHVYWYRQLPEEGLKFMVYLQKENIIDESGMPKERFSAEFPKEGPSILRIQQVVRGDSAAYFCASSTGPNTEAFFGQGTRLTVV.

V gene TRBV2 combines with J gene TRBJ2-1; 15 bases fit TRBD2. The trim removed 6 bases at V and 9 bases at J, leaving 9 bases unmatched. The CDR3 totals 16 residues. CDR1 is SNHLY and CDR2 is FYNNEI in the germline V gene. Here the CDR3 reads CASRTGLAGGLGEQFF. In nucleotides, the CDR3 is TGTGCCAGCAGGACCGGACTAGCGGGAGGGCTGGGTGAGCAGTTCTTC.

The V gene is TRBV7-3, the J gene TRBJ2-3; D unclear. The V end was cut by 5 bases, the J end by 6 bases, with 12 bases between. The CDR3 covers 13 residues. CDR1 is SGHTA and CDR2 is FQGTGA in the germline V gene. DNA of the CDR3: TGTGCCAGCAGCAAACAGCAGACGGATACGCAGTATTTT. Translated: CASSKQQTDTQYF.

This chain uses TRBV28 with TRBJ1-5; the D gene is possibly TRBD1 (6 bases). Looked up from germline, CDR1 is MDHEN and CDR2 is SYDVKM. V lost 3 bases, J lost 4 bases, and 13 bases lay in between. The CDR3 sequence is 15 residues long. CDR3 residues: CASSFSGAYNQPQHF. The DNA for the CDR3 is TGTGCCAGCAGTTTTTCGGGGGCCTATAATCAGCCCCAGCATTTT.

V usage is TRBV7-8 and J usage is TRBJ1-1; D is perhaps TRBD1 (6 bases). The length of the CDR3 is 18 residues. Germline V lookup: CDR1 SGHVS, CDR2 FQNEAQ. V gave up 1 base and J gave up 1 base, with 19 bases separating them. The CDR3 coding sequence is TGTGCCAGCAGCTTAGGTTTAGGGGGTAGTAGGGCGAACACTGAAGCTTTCTTT. Protein: CASSLGLGGSRANTEAFF.

There are a few counts of this clone. The V gene is TRBV14, the J gene TRBJ2-1; tentatively, D is TRBD2 (6 bases). The CDR3 contains 16 residues. CDR1 SGHDN and CDR2 FVKESK come from the germline V gene. Trimming removed 3 bases at V and 4 bases at J, with 16 bases between. CDR3 residues: CASSQARDWGYNEQFF. Here the CDR3 DNA reads TGTGCCAGCAGCCAGGCCCGGGACTGGGGGTACAATGAGCAGTTCTTC.

The chain joins TRBV11-2 to TRBJ2-5; D is undetermined. Germline values: CDR1 SGHAT, CDR2 FQNNGV. This CDR3 is built from 12 residues. The V end was cut by 8 bases, the J end by 3 bases, with 10 bases between. CDR3 bases: TGTGCCAGCGCCCAAGCTGAAGAGACCCAGTACTTC. This codes for CASAQAEETQYF.

The CDR3 DNA sequence: TGTGCCAGCAGCGTAGCTACTAAGGGGGAGGGCCTGTGGAATGAGCAGTTCTTC. This codes for CASSVATKGEGLWNEQFF. The gene calls are TRBV9 and TRBJ2-1; weak D call: TRBD2 (7 bases). Per the germline V gene, CDR1 is SGDLS and CDR2 is YYNGEE. V dropped 0 bases and J dropped 7 bases, with 23 bases sitting between them. The CDR3 totals 18 residues.

This clone was detected only once. The CDR3: CASSGGFAQETQYF. The CDR3 DNA is TGTGCCAGCAGTGGGGGGTTTGCGCAAGAGACCCAGTACTTC. The chain carries TRBV2 and TRBJ2-5; D may match TRBD1 or TRBD2 (5 bases each). Deletions cut 4 bases from V and 2 bases from J, with 11 bases between. The CDR3 totals 14 residues. Germline V CDR1 and CDR2: SNHLY, FYNNEI.

The V gene is TRBV7-8, the J gene TRBJ2-1; TRBD2 matches 14 bases. J gave up 8 bases and V 5 bases, and 8 bases lay outside the gene matches. There are 16 residues in the CDR3. The V gene's germline CDR1 is SGHVS and CDR2 FQNEAQ. The CDR3 spells CASSPRLAGGRDEQFF. In DNA, the CDR3 is TGTGCCAGCAGCCCCAGACTAGCGGGAGGGCGCGATGAGCAGTTCTTC.

The chain has TRBV27 and TRBJ1-2; unclear D gene. The CDR3 runs to 13 residues. Germline V gene data show CDR1 as MNHEY and CDR2 as SMNVEV (reference sequence). Trimming pared 3 bases from V and 0 bases from J, leaving 5 bases between. The CDR3 protein is CASSFNTNYGYTF. In nucleotides, the CDR3 is TGTGCCAGCAGTTTCAACACTAACTATGGCTACACCTTC.